Listed here are 2 T cell receptor beta chains from one sample, sequenced in a study of cytomegalovirus exposure and HLA in healthy donors. PCR used 60 Vbeta primers and 13 Jbeta primers. Sequencing used immunoSEQ multiplex PCR; TCRdb keeps in-frame clones, though not all of them. The sample shows 150,000 to 200,000 clones, approximately 80% of them seen only once. Sequences were obtained from PBMCs. All receptors derive from a woman in her 30s in good health and CMV-seropositive.

The CDR3 region is CASSYGTGGNTIYF. The DNA of the CDR3 is TGTGCCAGCAGTTACGGAACAGGGGGAAACACCATATATTTT. This sequence joins TRBV6-6 and TRBJ1-3; D is possibly TRBD1 (6 bases). The CDR3 has 14 amino acids. V was clipped by 2 bases and J by 4 bases, with 9 bases between them. CDR1 is MNHNY and CDR2 is SVGAGI in the germline V gene (reference sequence).

V and J are TRBV9 and TRBJ1-2, with no clear D. CDR3 length: 14 amino acids. Germline V CDR1 and CDR2: SGDLS, YYNGEE. V gave up 3 bases and J gave up 0 bases, with 9 bases separating them. DNA for the CDR3: TGTGCCAGCAGCGCCGACACCTCTAACTATGGCTACACCTTC. It is translated as CASSADTSNYGYTF.